This T cell receptor beta chain comes out of a study of T-cell reconstitution after alpha-beta-depleted transplantation in children. Unique molecular identifiers were used in preparing the TCRbeta library. TCRdb re-derived calls from the PCR reads in MiXCR, one entry per CDR3 protein. The table shows about 980,000 distinct CDR3 sequences, with about 26% occurring only once. As concerns this clonotype: The antigen is not known.

The germline CDR1 and CDR2 sequences are KGHSH and LQKENI. V gave up 2 bases and J gave up 8 bases; unmatched junction bases: 5. The CDR3 totals 13 residues. The study's findings and limits: Surviving recipient T cells and thymic progenitors underlay high day-60 TCRbeta diversity in some patients. When one year had passed after transplant, most T-cell counts and diversity came from newly produced T cells. Expanded graft clones, several hundred of them, were reportedly the source of alpha-beta T cells about two months after transplant.

The TCR originated in a boy under two years old who had a stem cell transplant for SCID, so the T cells may come from the graft donor. The J gene is TRBJ1-2, the V gene TRBV18, with TRBD1 identical over 7 bases. This specimen was PBMCs, mostly from graft donor cells, taken 360 days after TCRalphabeta/CD19-depleted stem cell transplant. The CDR3 here is CASSPSGGYGYTF. The CDR3 coding sequence is TGTGCCAGCTCACCATCAGGGGGATACGGCTACACCTTC.